A single sample gave rise to the 31 T cell receptor beta chains below, sequenced in a study of memory CD4+ T cells and cytomegalovirus serostatus. Profiled with immunoSEQ multiplex PCR; TCRdb holds only in-frame clones, not every one. Among approximately 53,000 clones, over 75% were seen once, and the ten largest hold roughly 0.6%. Single viable CD3+CD4+CD8-CD45RO+ cells were sorted as the memory CD4+ T cells. The sample comprised memory CD4+ T cells from blood. These receptors were collected from an adult in good health and CMV-seronegative.

The genes are TRBV30 and TRBJ1-1, with 7 bases identical to TRBD1. Germline CDR1 and CDR2: GTSNPN and SVGIG (reference sequence). Trimming cost V 0 bases and J 12 bases; bases outside gene matches: 10. The CDR3 contains 13 residues. DNA of the CDR3: TGTGCCTGGAGTGTGTCAGGGGGAGTTTCGTCTTTCTTT. It translates to CAWSVSGGVSSFF.

The chain is built from TRBV7-2 and TRBJ1-1; maybe TRBD1 (5 bases). The germline gives CDR1 SGHTA, CDR2 FQGNSA. This CDR3 has 15 amino acids. Trimming stripped 1 base from V and 4 bases from J, with 13 bases between. CDR3 in amino acids: CASSLGGLRGTEAFF. In DNA form, the CDR3 reads TGTGCCAGCAGCTTAGGAGGCCTAAGGGGCACTGAAGCTTTCTTT.

The rearrangement joins TRBV2 to TRBJ2-7, with 7 bases lining up with TRBD1. The CDR3 consists of 12 residues. Losses at the gene ends were 10 bases for V and 0 bases for J; bases not matched to a gene: 3. Germline V gene lookup returns CDR1 SNHLY and CDR2 FYNNEI. The CDR3 coding sequence is TGTGCCACCGGGACAGACTCCTACGAGCAGTACTTC. Translation gives CATGTDSYEQYF. Full variable domain (outside the CDR3, taken from reference TRBV2 and TRBJ2-7): EPEVTQTPSHQVTQMGQEVILRCVPISNHLYFYWYRQILGQKVEFLVSFYNNEISEKSEIFDDQFSVERPDGSNFTLKIRSTKLEDSAMYFCATGTDSYEQYFGPGTRLTVT.

The V gene is TRBV13, the J gene TRBJ2-6; TRBD1 might be the D (6 bases). The CDR3 covers 16 residues. The V and J ends lost 0 bases and 4 bases respectively, with 10 bases between them. Germline V lookup: CDR1 PRHDT, CDR2 FYEKMQ (reference sequence). CDR3 nucleotides: TGTGCCAGCAGCTTAGGGGACAGCTCCGGGGCCAACGTCCTGACTTTC. It is translated as CASSLGDSSGANVLTF.

The J gene is TRBJ2-1, the V gene TRBV5-1; no reliable D call. This CDR3 contains 14 residues. Germline CDR1 is SGHRS and CDR2 is YFSETQ. V was shortened by 0 bases and J by 0 bases, with 4 bases between the two germline ends. This CDR3 reads CASSLGVSYNEQFF. As DNA, the CDR3 is TGCGCCAGCAGCTTGGGGGTCTCCTACAATGAGCAGTTCTTC. Variable domain in full (rest from reference TRBV5-1 and TRBJ2-1): KAGVTQTPRYLIKTRGQQVTLSCSPISGHRSVSWYQQTPGQGLQFLFEYFSETQRNKGNFPGRFSGRQFSNSRSEMNVSTLELGDSALYLCASSLGVSYNEQFFGPGTRLTVL.

The chain recombines TRBV4-2 with TRBJ1-2; D uncertain. V was shortened by 0 bases and J by 6 bases, with 20 bases between the two germline ends. Per germline, CDR1 LGHNA and CDR2 YNFKEQ. The CDR3 is 17 amino acids. The CDR3 bases are TGTGCCAGCAGCCAAGATGGTAGCCCCACTAAAAACGATGGCTACACCTTC. Translated: CASSQDGSPTKNDGYTF.

The table lists this clone with a count of one. V and J are TRBV29-1 and TRBJ2-2; TRBD1 agrees at 7 bases. Trimming removed 7 bases from V and 2 bases from J; junction bases left unmatched: 7. The length of the CDR3 is 14 residues. CDR1 is SQVTM and CDR2 is ANQGSEA in the germline V gene. The CDR3 bases are TGCAGCGCTTTTGACAGGGTTAACACCGGGGAGCTGTTTTTT. Encoded protein: CSAFDRVNTGELFF.

This rearrangement joins TRBV6-6 to TRBJ1-5, with 7 nucleotides matching TRBD1. The CDR3 loop spans 15 amino acids. Germline V gives CDR1 MNHNY, CDR2 SVGAGI (reference sequence). The ends lost 4 bases at V and 3 bases at J; junction bases unmatched: 6. DNA for the CDR3: TGTGCCAGCAGTTCACAGGGGACCCTCAATCAGCCCCAGCATTTT. It encodes CASSSQGTLNQPQHF.

The rearrangement joins TRBV7-9 to TRBJ2-2; TRBD2 is a possible D gene (5 bases). Trimming took 1 base from V and 6 from J, leaving 12 bases between them. The CDR3 extends over 15 amino acids. CDR1 SEHNR and CDR2 FQNEAQ come from the germline V gene (reference sequence). This CDR3 is CASSLVLAGAGELFF. CDR3 coding DNA: TGTGCCAGCAGCTTAGTCCTAGCTGGGGCCGGGGAGCTGTTTTTT.

The gene calls are TRBV25-1 and TRBJ2-7, with 7 bases identical to TRBD1. With V trimmed by 9 bases and J by 2 bases, 4 bases remained unmatched. CDR3 size: 12 residues. Germline V gene data show CDR1 as MGHDK and CDR2 as SYGVNS. CDR3 bases: TGTGCCAGTGGGGACAGAGCCTACGAGCAGTACTTC. Its translation is CASGDRAYEQYF.

The chain joins TRBV7-2 to TRBJ2-5; D uncertain. V lost 2 bases to trimming and J lost 7 bases, with 8 bases between them. CDR1 is SGHTA, CDR2 FQGNSA, per germline. The CDR3 is 12 amino acids. In nucleotides, the CDR3 is TGTGCCAGCAGCTTATCCGGGTGGACCCAGTACTTC. This gives the protein CASSLSGWTQYF.

This chain uses TRBV18 with TRBJ2-2; 8 positions agree with TRBD1. The CDR3 is made up of 16 amino acids. V lost 3 bases and J lost 3; bases outside the gene matches: 6. The germline V gene encodes CDR1 KGHSH and CDR2 LQKENI. The chain's CDR3 is CASSPSGGRYTGELFF. The CDR3 bases are TGTGCCAGCTCACCTTCAGGGGGCCGGTACACCGGGGAGCTGTTTTTT.

The CDR3 reads CASSVQAGDPGNTIYF. Written as DNA, the CDR3 is TGTGCCAGCAGCGTCCAGGCGGGGGATCCCGGAAACACCATATATTTT. The gene calls are TRBV7-2 and TRBJ1-3; possible D gene TRBD1, 5 bases. V lost 5 bases, J lost 4 bases, and 18 bases lay in between. CDR3 length: 16 residues. The V gene's germline CDR1 is SGHTA and CDR2 FQGNSA. Full variable domain (rest looked up from reference TRBV7-2 and TRBJ1-3): GAGVSQSPSNKVTEKGKDVELRCDPISGHTALYWYRQSLGQGLEFLIYFQGNSAPDKSGLPSDRFSAERTGGSVSTLTIQRTQQEDSAVYLCASSVQAGDPGNTIYFGEGSWLTVV.

This clone was seen once. The rearrangement joins TRBV5-4 to TRBJ2-2; 10 bases agree with TRBD2. The CDR3 runs 18 residues. The ends lost 5 bases at V and 5 bases at J; junction bases unmatched: 15. Per germline, CDR1 SGHNT and CDR2 YYREEE (reference sequence). In nucleotides, the CDR3 is TGTGCCAGCAGGCCCGGGACTAGCGCCCCGGATGAGACCGGGGAGCTGTTTTTT. The encoded protein is CASRPGTSAPDETGELFF.

The chain combines TRBV19 with TRBJ1-6, with 12 bases fitting TRBD1. This CDR3 comprises 16 residues. J gave up 7 bases and V 3 bases, and 4 bases lay outside the gene matches. The V gene's germline CDR1 is LNHDA and CDR2 SQIVND (reference sequence). This CDR3 reads CASSIPGQGANSPLHF. The CDR3 DNA follows: TGTGCCAGTAGTATTCCGGGACAGGGGGCGAATTCACCCCTCCACTTT.

This rearrangement joins TRBV12-5 to TRBJ1-5; D gene uncertain. CDR3 size: 15 residues. In germline, CDR1 is LGHNT, CDR2 FRNRAP. The germline V and J ends were trimmed by 3 bases and 6 bases, with 15 bases remaining between them. The CDR3 reads CASGLRAGSGQPQHF. The CDR3 DNA follows: TGTGCTAGTGGTTTACGCGCGGGTTCGGGTCAGCCCCAGCATTTT.

This rearrangement joins TRBV5-1 to TRBJ2-7, with D tentatively TRBD1 (5 bases). V was trimmed by 2 bases and J by 1 base, leaving 13 bases between them. CDR3 length equals 15 residues. Germline V CDR1 and CDR2: SGHRS, YFSETQ. The CDR3 DNA reads as TGCGCCAGCAGCTTAGGGCCAGGGTCTTCCTACGAGCAGTACTTC. This sequence encodes CASSLGPGSSYEQYF.

The chain couples TRBV5-8 to TRBJ2-7, with D possibly matching TRBD2 (6 bases). This CDR3 is 15 amino acids long. Germline CDR1 is SGHTS and CDR2 is YDEGEE. V gave up 0 bases and J gave up 3 bases, with 13 bases separating them. This CDR3 reads CASSLGVLANYEQYF. CDR3 DNA: TGTGCCAGCAGCTTGGGGGTACTAGCTAACTACGAGCAGTACTTC.

The genes are TRBV9 and TRBJ2-3; TRBD1 matches 7 bases. The CDR3 loop spans 16 amino acids. The ends lost 0 bases at V and 4 bases at J; junction bases unmatched: 8. CDR1 and CDR2 from the germline V gene are SGDLS and YYNGEE. Here the CDR3 DNA reads TGTGCCAGCAGCGTAGGGTATGACAGGGCGGCAGATACGCAGTATTTT. It translates to CASSVGYDRAADTQYF.

This clone was counted a single time. V gene TRBV5-5 combines with J gene TRBJ2-7; no reliable D call. This CDR3 is 15 amino acids long. Trimming shortened V by 0 bases and J by 2 bases, and 12 bases separated the two germline ends. Germline CDR1 reads SGHKS; CDR2 reads YYEKEE (reference sequence). In nucleotides, the CDR3 is TGTGCCAGCAGCTTGGCGGCGGTAACCGCCTACGAGCAGTACTTC. It specifies CASSLAAVTAYEQYF.

The chain carries TRBV29-1 and TRBJ2-3; 7 nucleotides agree with TRBD2. The CDR3 is 18 residues long. Germline CDR1 and CDR2: SQVTM and ANQGSEA. The J segment lost 0 bases and the V segment lost 4 bases, leaving 16 bases of the junction unmatched. The DNA for the CDR3 is TGCAGCGTTGTTGGGGGGGAGCGGGGCCCTACTAGCACAGATACGCAGTATTTT. This translates into CSVVGGERGPTSTDTQYF.

This chain links TRBV10-3 with TRBJ1-1, with a possible D match to TRBD1 (6 bases). Germline loops: CDR1 ENHRY, CDR2 SYGVKD. V was shortened by 4 bases and J by 4 bases, with 10 bases between the two germline ends. The CDR3 has 13 residues. CDR3 in DNA: TGTGCCATCAGTGGGGGGCGCGGCACTGAAGCTTTCTTT. Amino acid sequence: CAISGGRGTEAFF.

V gene TRBV5-6 combines with J gene TRBJ2-2; tentative D call: TRBD2 (7 bases). With 4 bases removed from V and 5 bases from J, the gap between germline ends came to 12 bases. CDR1 and CDR2 (germline): SGHDT, YYEEEE. This CDR3 spans 14 amino acids. CDR3 bases: TGTGCCAGCAGCAGCGGGACACCAACCGGGGAGCTGTTTTTT. It translates to CASSSGTPTGELFF.

CDR3 DNA: TGCGCCAGCAGCGATATAGGGACAGGGGGTAATTATGGCTACACCTTC. Its protein product is CASSDIGTGGNYGYTF. This rearrangement joins TRBV5-1 to TRBJ1-2; 11 bases fit TRBD1. The CDR3 totals 16 residues. CDR1 and CDR2 (germline): SGHRS, YFSETQ. Trimming took 4 bases from V and 5 from J; bases not matched to a gene: 10.

The V and J genes are TRBV5-1 and TRBJ2-7, with 15 bases fitting TRBD2. The junction had 8 bases not matched to a gene; V was cut back by 4 bases and J by 9 bases. The V gene's germline CDR1 is SGHRS and CDR2 YFSETQ. This CDR3 spans 15 amino acids. In DNA form, the CDR3 reads TGCGCCAGCAGCCAAGGGACTAGCGGGGGGTTGGTGCAGTACTTC. It yields the protein CASSQGTSGGLVQYF.

The chain has TRBV18 and TRBJ1-2, with unresolved D. From germline, CDR1 is KGHSH and CDR2 LQKENI. The ends were cut back, 5 bases at V and 4 bases at J, with 8 bases in the middle. This CDR3 has 12 amino acids. CDR3 sequence: CASSTGFYGYTF. The CDR3 bases are TGTGCCAGCTCAACGGGATTCTATGGCTACACCTTC.

V and J are TRBV2 and TRBJ2-3, with D tentatively TRBD2 (5 bases). CDR1 and CDR2 from the germline V gene are SNHLY and FYNNEI. CDR3 length: 13 amino acids. Trimming took 3 bases from V and 2 from J, leaving 6 bases between them. CDR3 in amino acids: CASSEDFTDTQYF. CDR3 nucleotides: TGTGCCAGCAGTGAGGACTTCACAGATACGCAGTATTTT. Full variable domain (rest looked up from reference TRBV2 and TRBJ2-3): EPEVTQTPSHQVTQMGQEVILRCVPISNHLYFYWYRQILGQKVEFLVSFYNNEISEKSEIFDDQFSVERPDGSNFTLKIRSTKLEDSAMYFCASSEDFTDTQYFGPGTRLTVL.

J is TRBJ1-1 and V is TRBV10-3; the match to TRBD1 covers 10 bases. The V gene's germline CDR1 is ENHRY and CDR2 SYGVKD. Losses at the gene ends were 0 bases for V and 6 bases for J; bases not matched to a gene: 10. The CDR3 is 17 amino acids. This chain's CDR3 is CAISESAGQGSVAEAFF. CDR3 bases: TGTGCCATCAGTGAGTCTGCGGGACAGGGGAGTGTCGCTGAAGCTTTCTTT.

This clone was seen just once. This sequence joins TRBV10-3 and TRBJ1-2, with 8 bases lining up with TRBD1. The junction had 4 bases not matched to a gene; V was cut back by 4 bases and J by 0 bases. This CDR3 contains 15 residues. CDR1 ENHRY and CDR2 SYGVKD come from the germline V gene. The CDR3 DNA reads as TGTGCCATCAGTGCGGGGACAGGAACTAACTATGGCTACACCTTC. This sequence encodes CAISAGTGTNYGYTF.

The J gene is TRBJ1-2, the V gene TRBV27; the D gene is possibly TRBD1 (5 bases). Germline values: CDR1 MNHEY, CDR2 SMNVEV (reference sequence). This CDR3 has 16 amino acids. V was pared by 0 bases and J by 4 bases, with 15 bases between. This CDR3 is CASSLSVQEGFYGYTF. The CDR3 nucleotides are TGTGCCAGCAGTTTATCCGTACAGGAGGGTTTCTATGGCTACACCTTC.

This clone was recorded only once. V and J are TRBV2 and TRBJ2-3, with no clear D. V dropped 6 bases and J dropped 0 bases, with 7 bases sitting between them. This CDR3 region has 13 residues. CDR1 and CDR2 from the germline V gene are SNHLY and FYNNEI. CDR3 protein: CASRSYSTDTQYF. DNA of the CDR3: TGTGCCAGCAGGAGTTACAGCACAGATACGCAGTATTTT. Complete variable domain (other parts from reference TRBV2 and TRBJ2-3): EPEVTQTPSHQVTQMGQEVILRCVPISNHLYFYWYRQILGQKVEFLVSFYNNEISEKSEIFDDQFSVERPDGSNFTLKIRSTKLEDSAMYFCASRSYSTDTQYFGPGTRLTVL.